Each of the 25 T cell receptor beta chains below was sequenced from the same sample in a study of blood T cell repertoires in COVID-19. Assay used: immunoSEQ multiplex PCR; TCRdb lists only in-frame clones, some missing. The profile covers 200,000 to 250,000 clones, with about nine tenths appearing a single time and under 6.5% taken by the ten largest. The sequenced material came from PBMCs or T cells enriched from blood (not recorded which). The receptors were sampled from a woman in her thirties with acute COVID-19.

The rearrangement links TRBV12-3 or TRBV12-4 to TRBJ2-7; tentatively, D is TRBD2 (6 bases). This CDR3 has 12 residues. V was shortened by 3 bases and J by 4 bases, with 7 bases between the two germline ends. CDR3 bases: TGTGCCAGCAGTTTGGGACTTTACGAGCAGTACTTC. Protein sequence: CASSLGLYEQYF.

The chain links TRBV6-5 to TRBJ1-6; no reliable D call. Germline lookup yields CDR1 MNHEY and CDR2 SVGAGI. The germline V and J ends were trimmed by 0 bases and 5 bases, with 5 bases remaining between them. The CDR3 loop spans 14 amino acids. This chain's CDR3 is CASSYSSDNSPLHF. CDR3 DNA sequence: TGTGCCAGCAGTTACTCGTCTGATAATTCACCCCTCCACTTT.

This clone was picked up a small number of times. The chain carries TRBV24-1 and TRBJ1-2, with unresolved D. Germline V gene lookup returns CDR1 KGHDR and CDR2 SFDVKD. CDR3 length: 12 amino acids. The V gene lost 3 bases and the J gene lost 8 bases, with 9 bases spanning the gap. The CDR3 DNA reads TGTGCCACCAGTGATCCCACGGGGGGCTACACCTTC. Translation: CATSDPTGGYTF.

This clone was counted once. V is TRBV19 and J is TRBJ1-2; D call uncertain. V dropped 6 bases and J dropped 4 bases, with 15 bases sitting between them. CDR1 is LNHDA, CDR2 SQIVND, per germline (reference sequence). CDR3 length: 14 residues. CDR3 sequence: CASSISHRRYGYTF. In DNA, the CDR3 is TGTGCCAGTAGCATCTCCCACAGACGCTATGGCTACACCTTC.

This rearrangement joins TRBV7-3 to TRBJ2-1; a weak D match, TRBD1 (6 bases). Trimming removed 2 bases from V and 1 base from J, with 18 bases in between. This CDR3 spans 18 amino acids. Germline V gene data show CDR1 as SGHTA and CDR2 as FQGTGA. The CDR3 sequence is CASSLGPRGRVSYNEQFF. The CDR3 nucleotides read TGTGCCAGCAGCTTAGGTCCCAGGGGTCGGGTTTCCTACAATGAGCAGTTCTTC.

This clone has only one observation. The chain couples TRBV6-5 to TRBJ2-7, with D tentatively TRBD1 (5 bases). This CDR3 has 12 amino acids. Trimming stripped 7 bases from V and 3 bases from J, with 10 bases between. CDR1 is MNHEY, CDR2 SVGAGI, per germline. The CDR3 loop reads CASTGYVYEQYF. The CDR3 region has the DNA TGTGCCAGCACAGGGTATGTCTACGAGCAGTACTTC.

The V call is TRBV28, the J call TRBJ2-2; TRBD2 might be the D (6 bases). Trimming cost V 6 bases and J 1 base, with 12 bases left between them. The CDR3 extends over 15 amino acids. Per germline, CDR1 MDHEN and CDR2 SYDVKM. The CDR3 DNA reads as TGTGCCAGCAGCGCGGGGTGGGAGAACACCGGGGAGCTGTTTTTT. Translation: CASSAGWENTGELFF.

The gene calls are TRBV24-1 and TRBJ2-5, with a tentative D call TRBD2 (6 bases). Trimming stripped 9 bases from V and 3 bases from J, with 13 bases between. Germline V gene sequence: CDR1 KGHDR, CDR2 SFDVKD. CDR3 size: 13 residues. Written as DNA, the CDR3 is TGTGCCACCCGGGCAGCGGGTGAAGAGACCCAGTACTTC. Protein product: CATRAAGEETQYF.

The J gene is TRBJ1-4, the V gene TRBV2; 7 nucleotides match TRBD1. V was clipped by 3 bases and J by 10 bases; unmatched bases: 2. The CDR3 is 12 amino acids. Germline lookup yields CDR1 SNHLY and CDR2 FYNNEI. CDR3 DNA sequence: TGTGCCAGCAGTGACCGGGACAGAAAACTGTTTTTT. Protein sequence: CASSDRDRKLFF.

Written as DNA, the CDR3 is TGTGCCAGCAGCTTAGCTATGACTTACACTGAAGCTTTCTTT. Translating it yields CASSLAMTYTEAFF. This chain uses TRBV7-2 with TRBJ1-1; D not certain. Deletions cut 0 bases from V and 3 bases from J, with 8 bases between. The CDR3 spans 14 residues. Germline lookup yields CDR1 SGHTA and CDR2 FQGNSA.

This clone was found a few times. V and J are TRBV7-2 and TRBJ1-3, with D unclear. Looked up from germline, CDR1 is SGHTA and CDR2 is FQGNSA. V lost 0 bases and J 4 bases, leaving 13 bases between the germline ends. CDR3 length: 16 residues. This CDR3 is CASSLASRALGNTIYF. The CDR3 DNA reads TGTGCCAGCAGCTTAGCGAGTAGAGCCTTGGGAAACACCATATATTTT.

The CDR3 region is CASSIVGYTGELFF. CDR3 DNA: TGTGCCAGTAGTATTGTCGGTTACACCGGGGAGCTGTTTTTT. The chain has TRBV19 and TRBJ2-2; D unresolved. Trimming stripped 3 bases from V and 3 bases from J, with 8 bases between. This CDR3 has 14 residues. Germline V CDR1 and CDR2: LNHDA, SQIVND (reference sequence).

CDR3 protein: CASSSPRELTDNSPLHF. The CDR3 region has the DNA TGTGCCAGCAGCTCCCCCCGGGAATTGACGGATAATTCACCCCTCCACTTT. V gene TRBV7-2 combines with J gene TRBJ1-6; D not certain. The CDR3 loop spans 17 amino acids. The germline V gene has CDR1 SGHTA and CDR2 FQGNSA. The V gene lost 4 bases and the J gene lost 5 bases, with 18 bases spanning the gap.

V gene TRBV6-5 combines with J gene TRBJ2-7, with D hard to call. The ends were cut back, 0 bases at V and 3 bases at J, with 15 bases in the middle. CDR3 size: 16 residues. Germline CDR1 is MNHEY and CDR2 is SVGAGI. The DNA for the CDR3 is TGTGCCAGCAGTTACTCGAGGCAGACTTCGTACTACGAGCAGTACTTC. Translating gives CASSYSRQTSYYEQYF.

J is TRBJ2-1 and V is TRBV6-5; D is unresolved. In germline, CDR1 is MNHEY, CDR2 SVGAGI. Trimming shortened V by 6 bases and J by 0 bases, and 9 bases separated the two germline ends. The CDR3 covers 14 residues. CDR3 in DNA: TGTGCCAGCAGGGCAGCTAGCTCCTACAATGAGCAGTTCTTC. Protein product: CASRAASSYNEQFF.

CDR3 DNA sequence: TGTGCCAGCTTCTTGGACTCGTACAATGAGCAGTTCTTC. This codes for CASFLDSYNEQFF. V gene TRBV28 combines with J gene TRBJ2-1, with a tentative D call TRBD2 (5 bases). Trimming took 8 bases from V and 4 from J, leaving 12 bases between them. The CDR3 has 13 amino acids. The V gene's germline CDR1 is MDHEN and CDR2 SYDVKM.

The CDR3 loop is CASSDTGTGGVGANVLTF. The CDR3 bases are TGTGCCAGCAGCGATACGGGGACAGGGGGCGTTGGGGCCAACGTCCTGACTTTC. The rearrangement uses TRBV13 and TRBJ2-6, with 12 bases aligning to TRBD1. The CDR3 has 18 residues. Per germline, CDR1 PRHDT and CDR2 FYEKMQ (reference sequence). Unmatched junction bases numbered 8, after V lost 5 bases and J lost 3 bases.

This clone was recorded a few times. The chain is built from TRBV5-6 and TRBJ2-1; D perhaps matches TRBD2 (6 bases). The CDR3 extends over 16 amino acids. V dropped 4 bases and J dropped 1 base, with 15 bases sitting between them. CDR1 and CDR2 from the germline V gene are SGHDT and YYEEEE. This CDR3 reads CASSKGLWASYNEQFF. CDR3 bases: TGTGCCAGCAGCAAAGGACTATGGGCGTCCTACAATGAGCAGTTCTTC. The full variable domain, its missing parts supplied by reference TRBV5-6 and TRBJ2-1, is DAGVTQSPTHLIKTRGQQVTLRCSPKSGHDTVSWYQQALGQGPQFIFQYYEEEERQRGNFPDRFSGHQFPNYSSELNVNALLLGDSALYLCASSKGLWASYNEQFFGPGTRLTVL.

This clone has only one observation. The chain couples TRBV5-6 to TRBJ2-7; no definite D call. Germline assignment: CDR1 SGHDT and CDR2 YYEEEE. Trimming took off 7 bases at V and 4 bases at J, with 24 bases between the two ends. The CDR3 contains 16 residues. For the CDR3, the DNA is TGTGCCAGCCGACCATATCGGATGGAGCCTAGGTACGAGCAGTACTTC. Protein: CASRPYRMEPRYEQYF.

The chain is built from TRBV5-8 and TRBJ2-5; TRBD2 might be the D (6 bases). The V end was cut by 2 bases, the J end by 10 bases, with 9 bases between. The CDR3 totals 11 residues. The V gene's germline CDR1 is SGHTS and CDR2 YDEGEE. The CDR3 DNA follows: TGTGCCAGCAGCTTACGAGCGGGCCAGTACTTC. Translating it yields CASSLRAGQYF.

Here the CDR3 DNA reads TGTGCCAGCAGCTTGGCACAGGGGAACGATAACTATGGCTACACCTTC. It codes for CASSLAQGNDNYGYTF. The chain carries TRBV7-9 and TRBJ1-2; 7 positions match TRBD1. This CDR3 region has 16 residues. Germline V CDR1 and CDR2: SEHNR, FQNEAQ (reference sequence). J was trimmed by 1 base and V by 3 bases; bases with no gene match: 8. Supplemented by reference TRBV7-9 and TRBJ1-2, the full variable domain reads DTGVSQNPRHKITKRGQNVTFRCDPISEHNRLYWYRQTLGQGPEFLTYFQNEAQLEKSRLLSDRFSAERPKGSFSTLEIQRTEQGDSAMYLCASSLAQGNDNYGYTFGSGTRLTVV.

The chain uses TRBV5-4 and TRBJ2-5; no reliable D call. V was pared by 0 bases and J by 1 base, with 13 bases between. CDR3 length equals 16 residues. Germline V lookup: CDR1 SGHNT, CDR2 YYREEE (reference sequence). The CDR3 region is CASSLAGRASQETQYF. The CDR3 nucleotides are TGTGCCAGCAGCTTGGCAGGCCGAGCTTCCCAAGAGACCCAGTACTTC.

CDR3 bases: TGTGCCAGCAGTTTGACAGGGAACTATGGCTACACCTTC. Amino acid sequence: CASSLTGNYGYTF. The V and J genes are TRBV28 and TRBJ1-2; the match to TRBD1 covers 7 bases. From germline, CDR1 is MDHEN and CDR2 SYDVKM. With 3 bases clipped from V and 2 bases from J, the junction kept 0 bases outside the gene matches. This CDR3 has 13 amino acids.

This chain uses TRBV27 with TRBJ1-1; D may be TRBD1 (6 bases). Trimming pared 6 bases from V and 4 bases from J, leaving 15 bases between. Germline V gives CDR1 MNHEY, CDR2 SMNVEV (reference sequence). The CDR3 consists of 14 residues. The CDR3 DNA sequence: TGTGCCAGCAGCCTCGCGGGGGCTGGCACTGAAGCTTTCTTT. Amino acids: CASSLAGAGTEAFF.

This clone has only one observation. At one boundary the junction diverges from the germline segment, which might be a read error. The rearrangement joins TRBV6-1 to TRBJ1-1; unclear D gene. CDR1 and CDR2 (germline): MNHNS, SASEGT. The CDR3 runs 15 residues. The CDR3 DNA reads as TGTGCCAGCAGGGAAGAAGTACCGGGAAGCACTGAAGCTTTCTTT. Its protein is CASREEVPGSTEAFF.